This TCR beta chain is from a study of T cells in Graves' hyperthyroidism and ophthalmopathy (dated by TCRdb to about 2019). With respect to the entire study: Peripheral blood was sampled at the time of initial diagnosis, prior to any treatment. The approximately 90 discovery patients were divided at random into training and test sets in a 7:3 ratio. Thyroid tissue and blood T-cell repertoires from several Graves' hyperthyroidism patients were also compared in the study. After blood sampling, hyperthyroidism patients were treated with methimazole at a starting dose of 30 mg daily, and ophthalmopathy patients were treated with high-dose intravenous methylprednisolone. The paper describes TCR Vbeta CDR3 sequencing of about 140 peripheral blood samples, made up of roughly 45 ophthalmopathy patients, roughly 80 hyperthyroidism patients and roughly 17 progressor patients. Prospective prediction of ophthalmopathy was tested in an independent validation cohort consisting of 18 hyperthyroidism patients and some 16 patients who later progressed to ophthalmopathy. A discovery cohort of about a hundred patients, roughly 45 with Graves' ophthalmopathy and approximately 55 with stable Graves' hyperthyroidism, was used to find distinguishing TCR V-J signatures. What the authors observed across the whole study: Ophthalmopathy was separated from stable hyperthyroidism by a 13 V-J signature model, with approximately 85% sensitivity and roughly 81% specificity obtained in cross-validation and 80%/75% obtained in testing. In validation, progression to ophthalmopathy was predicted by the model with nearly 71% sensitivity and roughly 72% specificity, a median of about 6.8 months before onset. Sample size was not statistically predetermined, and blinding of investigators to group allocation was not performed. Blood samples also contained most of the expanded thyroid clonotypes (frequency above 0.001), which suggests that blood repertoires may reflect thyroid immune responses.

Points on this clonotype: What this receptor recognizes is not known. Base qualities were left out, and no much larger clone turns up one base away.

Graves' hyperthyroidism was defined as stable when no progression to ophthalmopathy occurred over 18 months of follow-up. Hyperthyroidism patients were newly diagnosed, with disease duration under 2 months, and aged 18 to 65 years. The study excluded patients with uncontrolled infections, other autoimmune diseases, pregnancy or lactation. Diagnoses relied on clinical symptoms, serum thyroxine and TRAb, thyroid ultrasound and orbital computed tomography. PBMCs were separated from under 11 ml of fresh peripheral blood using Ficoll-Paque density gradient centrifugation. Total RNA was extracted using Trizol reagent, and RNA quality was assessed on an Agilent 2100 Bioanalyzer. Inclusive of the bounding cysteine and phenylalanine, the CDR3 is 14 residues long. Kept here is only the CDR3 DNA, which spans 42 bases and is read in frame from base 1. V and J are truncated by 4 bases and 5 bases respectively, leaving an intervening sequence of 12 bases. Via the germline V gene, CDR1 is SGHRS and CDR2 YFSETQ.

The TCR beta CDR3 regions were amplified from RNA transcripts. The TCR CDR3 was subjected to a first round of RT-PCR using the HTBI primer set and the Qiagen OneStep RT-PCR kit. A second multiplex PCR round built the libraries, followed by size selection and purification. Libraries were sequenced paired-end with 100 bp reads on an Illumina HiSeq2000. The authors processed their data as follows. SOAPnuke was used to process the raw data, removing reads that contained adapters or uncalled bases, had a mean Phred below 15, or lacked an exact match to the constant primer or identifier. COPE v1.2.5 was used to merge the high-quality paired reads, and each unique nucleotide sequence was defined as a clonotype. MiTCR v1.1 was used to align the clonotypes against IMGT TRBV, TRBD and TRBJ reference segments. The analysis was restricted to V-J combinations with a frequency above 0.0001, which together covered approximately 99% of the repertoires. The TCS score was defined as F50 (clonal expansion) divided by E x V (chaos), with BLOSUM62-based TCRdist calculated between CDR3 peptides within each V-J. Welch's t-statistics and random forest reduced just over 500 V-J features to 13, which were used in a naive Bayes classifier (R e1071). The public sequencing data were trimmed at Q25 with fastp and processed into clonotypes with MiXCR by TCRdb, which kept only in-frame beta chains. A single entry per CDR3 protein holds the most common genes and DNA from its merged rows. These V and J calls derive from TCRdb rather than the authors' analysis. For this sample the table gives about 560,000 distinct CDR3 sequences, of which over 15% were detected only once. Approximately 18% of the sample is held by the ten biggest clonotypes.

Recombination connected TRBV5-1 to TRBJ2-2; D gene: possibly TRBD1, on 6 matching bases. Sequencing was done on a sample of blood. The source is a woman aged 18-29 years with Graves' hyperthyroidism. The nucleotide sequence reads TGCGCCAGCAGCCATTACAGGGCTACCGGGGAGCTGTTTTTT. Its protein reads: CASSHYRATGELFF.